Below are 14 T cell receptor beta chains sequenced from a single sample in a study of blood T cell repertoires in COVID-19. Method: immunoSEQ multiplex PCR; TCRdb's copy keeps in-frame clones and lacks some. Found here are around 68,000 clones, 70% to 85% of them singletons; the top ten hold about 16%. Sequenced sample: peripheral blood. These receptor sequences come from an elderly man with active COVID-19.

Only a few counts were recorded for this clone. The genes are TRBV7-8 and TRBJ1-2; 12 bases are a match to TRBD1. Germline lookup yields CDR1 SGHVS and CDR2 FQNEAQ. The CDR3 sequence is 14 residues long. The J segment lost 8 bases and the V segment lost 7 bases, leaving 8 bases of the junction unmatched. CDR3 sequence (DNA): TGTGCCAGCATCCGGGACAGGGGGCGCAGGGGCTACACCTTC. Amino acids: CASIRDRGRRGYTF.

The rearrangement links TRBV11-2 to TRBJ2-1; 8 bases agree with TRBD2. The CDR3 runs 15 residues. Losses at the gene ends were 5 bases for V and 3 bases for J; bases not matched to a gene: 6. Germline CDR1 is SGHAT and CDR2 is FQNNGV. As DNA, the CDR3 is TGTGCCAGCAGCCGATTAGCGGGGAACTACAATGAGCAGTTCTTC. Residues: CASSRLAGNYNEQFF. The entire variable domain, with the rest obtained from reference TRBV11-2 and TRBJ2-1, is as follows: EAGVAQSPRYKIIEKRQSVAFWCNPISGHATLYWYQQILGQGPKLLIQFQNNGVVDDSQLPKDRFSAERLKGVDSTLKIQPAKLEDSAVYLCASSRLAGNYNEQFFGPGTRLTVL.

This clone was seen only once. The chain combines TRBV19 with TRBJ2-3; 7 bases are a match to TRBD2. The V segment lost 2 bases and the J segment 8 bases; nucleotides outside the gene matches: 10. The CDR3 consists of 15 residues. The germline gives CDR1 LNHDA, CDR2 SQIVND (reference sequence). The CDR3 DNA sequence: TGTGCCAGTAGTATAATAGACACCACGGGGGGTACGCAGTATTTT. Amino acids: CASSIIDTTGGTQYF.

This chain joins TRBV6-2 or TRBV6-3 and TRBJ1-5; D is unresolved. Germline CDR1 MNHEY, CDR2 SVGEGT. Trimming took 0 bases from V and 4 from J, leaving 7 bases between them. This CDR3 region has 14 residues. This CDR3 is CASSYSGGNQPQHF. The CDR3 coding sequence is TGTGCCAGCAGTTACTCAGGAGGGAATCAGCCCCAGCATTTT.

The DNA for the CDR3 is TGCGCCAGCAGCTTGGCCCTTGCTAGCGGAGCCTACAATGAGCAGTTCTTC. Translating it yields CASSLALASGAYNEQFF. The genes are TRBV5-1 and TRBJ2-1, with 7 bases aligning to TRBD2. CDR3 length: 17 residues. The germline CDR1 and CDR2 sequences are SGHRS and YFSETQ. Trimming cost V 0 bases and J 2 bases; bases outside gene matches: 8.

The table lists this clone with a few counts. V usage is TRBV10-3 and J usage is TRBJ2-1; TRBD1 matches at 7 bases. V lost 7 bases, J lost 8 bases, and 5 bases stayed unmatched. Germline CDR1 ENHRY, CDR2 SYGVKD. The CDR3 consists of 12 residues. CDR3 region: CAINGDSHEQFF. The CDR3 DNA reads TGTGCCATCAACGGGGACAGCCATGAGCAGTTCTTC.

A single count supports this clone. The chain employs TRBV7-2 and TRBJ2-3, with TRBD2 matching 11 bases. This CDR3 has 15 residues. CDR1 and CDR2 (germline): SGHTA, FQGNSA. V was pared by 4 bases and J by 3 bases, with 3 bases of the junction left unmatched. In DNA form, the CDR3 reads TGTGCCAGCAGCTCCGGGACTAGCGGAACAGATACGCAGTATTTT. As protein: CASSSGTSGTDTQYF.

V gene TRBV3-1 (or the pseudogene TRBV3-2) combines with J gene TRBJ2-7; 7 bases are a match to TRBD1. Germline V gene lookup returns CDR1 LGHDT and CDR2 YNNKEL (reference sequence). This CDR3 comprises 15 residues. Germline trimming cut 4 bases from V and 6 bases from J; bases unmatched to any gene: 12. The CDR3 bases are TGTGCCAGCAGCCTTACCAGGACAGGTAGTGTCGAGCAGTACTTC. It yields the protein CASSLTRTGSVEQYF.

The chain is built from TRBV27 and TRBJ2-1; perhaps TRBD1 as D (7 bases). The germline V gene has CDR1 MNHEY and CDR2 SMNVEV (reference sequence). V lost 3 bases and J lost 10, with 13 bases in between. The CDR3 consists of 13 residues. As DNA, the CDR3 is TGTGCCAGCAGTTTCTGGCAGGGGGGCGAGCAGTTCTTC. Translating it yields CASSFWQGGEQFF.

The CDR3 nucleotides are TGTGCCAGCAGCTTCGAGCGGACTAATCGCGAGCAGTACTTC. Protein: CASSFERTNREQYF. This rearrangement joins TRBV7-2 to TRBJ2-7, with D maybe TRBD2 (6 bases). V gave up 3 bases and J gave up 6 bases, with 15 bases separating them. The CDR3 extends over 14 amino acids. Germline loops: CDR1 SGHTA, CDR2 FQGNSA.

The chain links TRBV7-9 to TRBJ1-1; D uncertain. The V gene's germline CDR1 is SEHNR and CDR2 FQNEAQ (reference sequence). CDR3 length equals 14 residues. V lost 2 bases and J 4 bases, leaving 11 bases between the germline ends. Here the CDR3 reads CASSLNPGFTEAFF. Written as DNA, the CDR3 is TGTGCCAGCAGCTTAAATCCGGGGTTCACTGAAGCTTTCTTT.

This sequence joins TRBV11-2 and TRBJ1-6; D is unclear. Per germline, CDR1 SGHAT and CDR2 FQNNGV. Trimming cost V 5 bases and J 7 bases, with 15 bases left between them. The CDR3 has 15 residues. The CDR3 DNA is TGTGCCAGCAGCCTACCTCCCGGGATCAATTCACCCCTCCACTTT. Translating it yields CASSLPPGINSPLHF.

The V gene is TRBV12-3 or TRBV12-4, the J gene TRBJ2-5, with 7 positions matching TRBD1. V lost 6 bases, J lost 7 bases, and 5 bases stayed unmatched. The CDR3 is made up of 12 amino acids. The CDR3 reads CASRGTVGTQYF. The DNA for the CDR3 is TGTGCCAGCAGGGGGACAGTCGGGACCCAGTACTTC.

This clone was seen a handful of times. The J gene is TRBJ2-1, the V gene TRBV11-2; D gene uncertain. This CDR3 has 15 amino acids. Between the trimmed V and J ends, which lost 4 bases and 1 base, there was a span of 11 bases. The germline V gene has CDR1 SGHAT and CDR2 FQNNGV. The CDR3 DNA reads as TGTGCCAGCAGCTACGACACCTCGTCCTACAATGAGCAGTTCTTC. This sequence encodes CASSYDTSSYNEQFF.